A single sample gave rise to the 7 T cell receptor beta chains below, sequenced in a study of blood T cell repertoires in COVID-19. Some clones are missing from TCRdb's copy, which holds only in-frame ones; the method was immunoSEQ multiplex PCR. The sample carries approximately 150,000 clones, roughly 90% recorded once. Sequencing used peripheral blood. These receptors all come from a man aged 60-69 years with active or convalescent COVID-19.

The rearrangement uses TRBV11-2 and TRBJ1-1; 7 bases map to TRBD1. The V segment lost 7 bases and the J segment 3 bases; nucleotides outside the gene matches: 8. This CDR3 comprises 14 residues. Germline CDR1 is SGHAT and CDR2 is FQNNGV. CDR3 sequence: CASNPRQGDTEAFF. The CDR3 DNA is TGTGCCAGCAACCCAAGACAGGGCGACACTGAAGCTTTCTTT.

CDR3 region: CASSVEAGVRYGYTF. The CDR3 nucleotides are TGTGCCAGCAGCGTAGAAGCGGGGGTGAGGTATGGCTACACCTTC. V usage is TRBV9 and J usage is TRBJ1-2; D may be TRBD1 (5 bases). This CDR3 is 15 amino acids long. V lost 0 bases and J lost 5, with 14 bases in between. The V gene's germline CDR1 is SGDLS and CDR2 YYNGEE.

The chain uses TRBV7-8 and TRBJ1-2; 9 bases fit TRBD1. Looked up from germline, CDR1 is SGHVS and CDR2 is FQNEAQ. The junction had 7 bases not matched to a gene; V was cut back by 5 bases and J by 3 bases. The CDR3 contains 15 residues. DNA of the CDR3: TGTGCCAGCAGCGAAAGGACAGGGGCGTACTATGGCTACACCTTC. Its translation: CASSERTGAYYGYTF.

The rearrangement joins TRBV6-1 to TRBJ2-3; D possibly corresponds to TRBD1 (5 bases). The germline gives CDR1 MNHNS, CDR2 SASEGT. The CDR3 consists of 15 residues. V was trimmed by 2 bases and J by 1 base, leaving 10 bases between them. The CDR3 coding sequence is TGTGCCAGCAGTGAACAGGGCTTTGGCACAGATACGCAGTATTTT. It codes for CASSEQGFGTDTQYF.

The gene calls are TRBV19 and TRBJ2-5, with a tentative D call TRBD2 (5 bases). This CDR3 is built from 14 residues. From germline, CDR1 is LNHDA and CDR2 SQIVND (reference sequence). The V end was cut by 4 bases, the J end by 5 bases, with 14 bases between. CDR3 in amino acids: CASSNPKERETQYF. For the CDR3, the DNA is TGTGCCAGTAGTAATCCTAAAGAGCGGGAGACCCAGTACTTC.

This chain joins TRBV27 and TRBJ1-1, with D possibly TRBD1 on 6 matching bases. Germline CDR1 MNHEY, CDR2 SMNVEV (reference sequence). The CDR3 is 15 residues long. The V end lost 5 bases, the J end lost 5 bases, and 18 bases lay between the germline ends. CDR3 sequence (DNA): TGTGCCAGCAGTCCGAGCGGAGGGGGGGTGACTGAAGCTTTCTTT. Protein: CASSPSGGGVTEAFF.

CDR3 DNA: TGTGCCAGCGGGGGCCGCGCCCCTCCTTGGGAGACCCAGTACTTC. Its protein is CASGGRAPPWETQYF. The chain carries TRBV2 and TRBJ2-5, with D tentatively TRBD1 (6 bases). The germline V gene has CDR1 SNHLY and CDR2 FYNNEI. V gave up 8 bases and J gave up 5 bases, with 21 bases separating them. The CDR3 covers 15 residues.